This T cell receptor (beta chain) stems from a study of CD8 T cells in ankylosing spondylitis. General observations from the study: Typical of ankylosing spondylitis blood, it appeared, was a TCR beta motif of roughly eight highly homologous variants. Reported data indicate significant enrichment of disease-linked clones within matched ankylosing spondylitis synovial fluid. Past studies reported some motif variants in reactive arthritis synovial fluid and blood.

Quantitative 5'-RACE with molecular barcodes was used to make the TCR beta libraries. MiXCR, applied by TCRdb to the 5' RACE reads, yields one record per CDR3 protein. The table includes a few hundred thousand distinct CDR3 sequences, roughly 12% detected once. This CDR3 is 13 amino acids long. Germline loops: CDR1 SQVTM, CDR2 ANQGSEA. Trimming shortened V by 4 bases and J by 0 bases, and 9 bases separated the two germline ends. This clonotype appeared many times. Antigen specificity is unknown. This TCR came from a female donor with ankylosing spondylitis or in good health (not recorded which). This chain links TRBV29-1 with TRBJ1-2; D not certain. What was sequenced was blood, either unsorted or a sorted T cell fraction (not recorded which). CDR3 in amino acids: CSVVGESNYGYTF. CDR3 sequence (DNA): TGCAGCGTTGTCGGGGAGTCTAACTATGGCTACACCTTC.